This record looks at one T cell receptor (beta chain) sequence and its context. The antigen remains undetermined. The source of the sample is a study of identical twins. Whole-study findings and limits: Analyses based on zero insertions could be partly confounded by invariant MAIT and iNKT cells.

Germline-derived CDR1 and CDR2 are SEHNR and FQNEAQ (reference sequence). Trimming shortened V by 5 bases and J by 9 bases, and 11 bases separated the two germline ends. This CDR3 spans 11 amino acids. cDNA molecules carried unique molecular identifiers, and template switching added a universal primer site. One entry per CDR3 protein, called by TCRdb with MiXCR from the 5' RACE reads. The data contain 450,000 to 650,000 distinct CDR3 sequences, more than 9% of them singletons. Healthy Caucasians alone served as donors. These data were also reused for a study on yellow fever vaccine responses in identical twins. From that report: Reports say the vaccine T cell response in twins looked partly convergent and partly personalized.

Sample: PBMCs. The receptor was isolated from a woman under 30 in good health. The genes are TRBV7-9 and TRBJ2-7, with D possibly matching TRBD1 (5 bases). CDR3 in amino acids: CASSRQGLQYF. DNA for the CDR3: TGTGCCAGCAGCCGCCAGGGATTGCAGTACTTC.